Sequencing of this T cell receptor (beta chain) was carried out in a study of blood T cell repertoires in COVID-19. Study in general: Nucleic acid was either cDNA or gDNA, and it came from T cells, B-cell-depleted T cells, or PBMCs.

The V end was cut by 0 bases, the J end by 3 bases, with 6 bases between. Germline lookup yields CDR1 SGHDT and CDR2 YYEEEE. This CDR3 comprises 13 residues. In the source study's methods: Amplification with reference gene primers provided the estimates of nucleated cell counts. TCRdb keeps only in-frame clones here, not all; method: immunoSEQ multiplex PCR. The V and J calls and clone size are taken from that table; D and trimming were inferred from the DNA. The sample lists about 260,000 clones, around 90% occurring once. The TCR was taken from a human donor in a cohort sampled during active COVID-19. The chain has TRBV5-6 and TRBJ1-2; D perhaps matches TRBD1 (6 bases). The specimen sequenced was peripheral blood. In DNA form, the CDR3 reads TGTGCCAGCAGCTTGGGGACAGACTATGGCTACACCTTC. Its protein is CASSLGTDYGYTF.